These 32 T cell receptor beta chains share one sample of origin, sequenced in a study of response to subunit inactivated influenza vaccine. TCRdb re-called the RT-PCR reads with MiXCR, one entry per CDR3 protein. Of 860,000 or so distinct CDR3 sequences listed, over 20% are singletons. This specimen was PBMCs from blood, taken 5 to 6 days after vaccination. The receptors here all came from a man in his fifties who received an inactivated influenza vaccine.

The gene calls are TRBV10-3 and TRBJ2-1, with a tentative D call TRBD2 (6 bases). V was trimmed by 7 bases and J by 10 bases, leaving 17 bases between them. Germline V CDR1 and CDR2: ENHRY, SYGVKD. This CDR3 spans 13 amino acids. The CDR3 DNA is TGTGCCATCACGAATAGCGGAGGATTCGAGCAGTTCTTC. It codes for CAITNSGGFEQFF.

This clonotype was counted many times. The rearrangement joins TRBV7-8 to TRBJ2-1, with 9 bases that match TRBD2. J gave up 0 bases and V 7 bases, and 19 bases lay outside the gene matches. CDR3 size: 20 residues. Germline V CDR1 and CDR2: SGHVS, FQNEAQ. The DNA for the CDR3 is TGTGCCAGCACCCTACAGGCGCGGGGGCTAGCGGGGAGCTCCTACAATGAGCAGTTCTTC. Protein sequence: CASTLQARGLAGSSYNEQFF.

This clonotype was observed a handful of times. The chain joins TRBV12-3 or TRBV12-4 to TRBJ1-1, with unresolved D. Trimming removed 3 bases from V and 12 bases from J, with 14 bases in between. The CDR3 sequence is 12 residues long. The CDR3 spells CASSLIETRTFF. In DNA form, the CDR3 reads TGTGCCAGCAGTTTGATAGAAACTCGAACTTTCTTT.

The chain has TRBV5-7 and TRBJ2-6, with 7 bases fitting TRBD1. TRBV5-7 has ORF status, its function being uncertain. This CDR3 contains 17 residues. V was pared by 7 bases and J by 2 bases, with 12 bases of the junction left unmatched. As DNA, the CDR3 is TGTGCCAGCGTACCGTTCCACAGGGGTACTGGGGCCAACGTCCTGACTTTC. This translates into CASVPFHRGTGANVLTF.

The chain combines TRBV5-6 with TRBJ2-3; D is unclear. Germline CDR1 reads SGHDT; CDR2 reads YYEEEE. There are 15 residues in the CDR3. V lost 3 bases to trimming and J lost 2 bases, with 13 bases between them. As DNA, the CDR3 is TGTGCCAGCAGCTGGTGGGCTACCCACACAGATACGCAGTATTTT. The encoded protein is CASSWWATHTDTQYF.

This clonotype was observed a handful of times. J is TRBJ1-4 and V is TRBV4-3; the match to TRBD1 covers 8 bases. After removal of 1 base from V and 8 bases from J, the junction contained 0 bases not matched to a gene. Germline loops: CDR1 LGHNA, CDR2 YSLEER. The CDR3 runs to 13 residues. The CDR3: CASSQGQGEKLFF. In DNA, the CDR3 is TGCGCCAGCAGCCAAGGACAGGGGGAAAAACTGTTTTTT.

J is TRBJ2-7 and V is TRBV7-2, with TRBD2 matching over 14 bases. The CDR3 is made up of 15 amino acids. The junction had 2 bases not matched to a gene; V was cut back by 2 bases and J by 5 bases. CDR1 is SGHTA, CDR2 FQGNSA, per germline. In DNA form, the CDR3 reads TGTGCCAGCAGCTTACCGGGACTAGCGGGAGACGAGCAGTACTTC. Translated, it gives CASSLPGLAGDEQYF.

This chain joins TRBV20-1 and TRBJ2-3, with D perhaps matching TRBD2 (5 bases). This CDR3 has 12 amino acids. Germline CDR1 and CDR2: DFQATT and SNEGSKA (reference sequence). Trimming took off 2 bases at V and 6 bases at J, with 9 bases between the two ends. CDR3 DNA sequence: TGCAGTGCTAGACCCGGGATGGATACGCAGTATTTT. This translates into CSARPGMDTQYF.

The chain employs TRBV11-3 and TRBJ2-1; D is possibly TRBD2 (5 bases). The V end was cut by 0 bases, the J end by 9 bases, with 9 bases between. The CDR3 is made up of 13 amino acids. Germline V gene data show CDR1 as SGHNT and CDR2 as YENEEA. The CDR3 here is CASSLDGVGEQFF. The CDR3 DNA reads as TGTGCCAGCAGCTTAGACGGGGTGGGTGAGCAGTTCTTC.

This rearrangement joins TRBV15 to TRBJ2-5; D could derive from TRBD1 or TRBD2 (6 bases each). Deletions cut 0 bases from V and 1 base from J, with 9 bases between. The length of the CDR3 is 15 residues. Germline CDR1 is LNHNV and CDR2 is YYDKDF (reference sequence). CDR3 protein: CATSRDGGPQETQYF. The CDR3 coding sequence is TGTGCCACCAGCAGAGATGGGGGGCCCCAAGAGACCCAGTACTTC.

This clonotype has more than one count but fewer than ten. The chain employs TRBV4-3 and TRBJ2-3; D gene ambiguous. CDR1 is LGHNA, CDR2 YSLEER, per germline. V was pared by 0 bases and J by 2 bases, with 12 bases between. The CDR3 is 16 amino acids. This chain's CDR3 is CASSQDYGDATDTQYF. The CDR3 region has the DNA TGCGCCAGCAGCCAAGATTACGGAGACGCCACAGATACGCAGTATTTT.

This clonotype was detected ten times or more. V is TRBV7-2 and J is TRBJ2-5; D gene ambiguous. The CDR3 runs 13 residues. V lost 4 bases and J lost 2, with 8 bases in between. Germline CDR1 SGHTA, CDR2 FQGNSA. Here the CDR3 reads CASSYTLQETQYF. DNA of the CDR3: TGTGCCAGCAGCTACACCTTACAAGAGACCCAGTACTTC.

Here the CDR3 reads CASSRRLAGETDTQYF. The CDR3 nucleotides are TGTGCCAGCAGCCGTCGGCTAGCGGGAGAGACAGATACGCAGTATTTT. The chain links TRBV11-2 to TRBJ2-3; 10 bases match TRBD2. The germline V gene encodes CDR1 SGHAT and CDR2 FQNNGV. V dropped 5 bases and J dropped 3; count of bases not matched to a gene: 8. CDR3 length: 16 amino acids. The full variable domain, in which reference TRBV11-2 and TRBJ2-3 provide the parts outside the CDR3, is EAGVAQSPRYKIIEKRQSVAFWCNPISGHATLYWYQQILGQGPKLLIQFQNNGVVDDSQLPKDRFSAERLKGVDSTLKIQPAKLEDSAVYLCASSRRLAGETDTQYFGPGTRLTVL.

In its sample, this clonotype was seen once. The V and J genes are TRBV4-1 and TRBJ2-5; D is unresolved. The CDR3 is made up of 14 amino acids. Germline loops: CDR1 MGHRA, CDR2 YSYEKL. V lost 4 bases, J lost 5 bases, and 14 bases lay in between. The CDR3 bases are TGCGCCAGCAGCCCGGAAGGCGTGGGGGAGACCCAGTACTTC. It yields the protein CASSPEGVGETQYF.

Comment on this clonotype: A much bigger clone sits one base away, suggesting this may be a read error. The chain employs TRBV3-1 and TRBJ2-5; possible D gene TRBD2, 6 bases. V was shortened by 2 bases and J by 7 bases, with 17 bases between the two germline ends. The CDR3 consists of 15 residues. Germline CDR1 reads LGHDT; CDR2 reads YNNKEL (reference sequence). CDR3 region: CASSQRGLPGVTQYF. The DNA of the CDR3 is TGTGCCAGCAGCCAAAGAGGACTCCCGGGAGTGACCCAGTACTTC.

V gene TRBV25-1 combines with J gene TRBJ1-1; D call uncertain. This CDR3 region has 14 residues. Deletions cut 4 bases from V and 6 bases from J, with 15 bases between. CDR1 MGHDK and CDR2 SYGVNS come from the germline V gene. The CDR3 bases are TGTGCCAGCAGTGTCCGGGCCGGATTGTCTGAAGCTTTCTTT. It translates to CASSVRAGLSEAFF.

This clonotype was seen many times. The chain combines TRBV6-5 with TRBJ2-1; the D is unclear. Germline V CDR1 and CDR2: MNHEY, SVGAGI. The V end was cut by 0 bases, the J end by 0 bases, with 15 bases between. This CDR3 is built from 18 residues. DNA for the CDR3: TGTGCCAGCAGTTACTCGGGTCCCGCTCCAGGCTCCTACAATGAGCAGTTCTTC. It specifies CASSYSGPAPGSYNEQFF.

This clonotype was observed a few times. V gene TRBV20-1 combines with J gene TRBJ2-3; TRBD2 agrees at 9 bases. V gave up 1 base and J gave up 1 base; unmatched junction bases: 3. This CDR3 is built from 15 residues. Germline loops: CDR1 DFQATT, CDR2 SNEGSKA (reference sequence). The CDR3 DNA sequence: TGCAGTGCTAGAGTAGCTAGCGGGGGCACAGATACGCAGTATTTT. Its translation is CSARVASGGTDTQYF.

This clonotype showed up just a few times. The V gene is TRBV7-2, the J gene TRBJ2-1; no reliable D call. This CDR3 spans 13 amino acids. V lost 1 base, J lost 9 bases, and 10 bases lay in between. Germline CDR1 SGHTA, CDR2 FQGNSA. CDR3 sequence: CASSLGRAGEQFF. DNA for the CDR3: TGTGCCAGCAGCTTAGGCAGAGCAGGTGAGCAGTTCTTC.

The chain recombines TRBV4-3 with TRBJ2-1, with 9 bases identical to TRBD2. The length of the CDR3 is 16 residues. V was clipped by 0 bases and J by 5 bases; unmatched bases: 5. Per the germline V gene, CDR1 is LGHNA and CDR2 is YSLEER. The CDR3 loop is CASSQEGTSFNNEQFF. CDR3 nucleotides: TGCGCCAGCAGCCAAGAAGGGACTAGCTTCAACAATGAGCAGTTCTTC.

The chain employs TRBV20-1 and TRBJ2-7, with TRBD1 matching over 10 bases. The CDR3 runs to 14 residues. CDR1 is DFQATT and CDR2 is SNEGSKA in the germline V gene (reference sequence). V was pared by 3 bases and J by 2 bases, with 4 bases of the junction left unmatched. The CDR3 coding sequence is TGCAGTGCTAGGCAGGACAGGGGGGCCTACGAGCAGTACTTC. Translation: CSARQDRGAYEQYF.

This clonotype has more than one count but fewer than ten. The genes are TRBV4-2 and TRBJ1-3; TRBD1 aligns across 7 bases. V lost 4 bases to trimming and J lost 0 bases; unmatched junction nucleotides: 9. Germline values: CDR1 LGHNA, CDR2 YNFKEQ. The CDR3 contains 17 residues. The CDR3 reads CASSPMGQLNSGNTIYF. The DNA for the CDR3 is TGTGCCAGCAGCCCCATGGGACAGTTGAACTCTGGAAACACCATATATTTT.

This clonotype was seen a handful of times. The chain couples TRBV28 to TRBJ2-2, with 8 bases matching TRBD1. The V gene end was trimmed by 5 bases and the J gene end by 6 bases; junction bases not matched to a gene: 11. Germline V gene lookup returns CDR1 MDHEN and CDR2 SYDVKM. The CDR3 consists of 16 residues. For the CDR3, the DNA is TGTGCCAGCAGTCCCGGACAGGGTCGAGTTTCCGGGGAGCTGTTTTTT. Its translation is CASSPGQGRVSGELFF. Supplemented by reference TRBV28 and TRBJ2-2, the full variable domain reads DVKVTQSSRYLVKRTGEKVFLECVQDMDHENMFWYRQDPGLGLRLIYFSYDVKMKEKGDIPEGYSVSREKKERFSLILESASTNQTSMYLCASSPGQGRVSGELFFGEGSRLTVL.

The genes are TRBV29-1 and TRBJ1-2; TRBD1 is a possible D gene (5 bases). The V gene lost 2 bases and the J gene lost 4 bases, with 11 bases spanning the gap. This CDR3 spans 13 amino acids. In germline, CDR1 is SQVTM, CDR2 ANQGSEA. CDR3 region: CSVELTASYGYTF. Written as DNA, the CDR3 is TGCAGCGTTGAACTGACAGCCAGCTATGGCTACACCTTC.

This chain joins TRBV9 and TRBJ2-7; no reliable D call. Germline V gene sequence: CDR1 SGDLS, CDR2 YYNGEE. The CDR3 totals 15 residues. The V gene lost 0 bases and the J gene lost 0 bases, with 10 bases spanning the gap. Written as DNA, the CDR3 is TGTGCCAGCAGCGTAGAAGGGTCTCCCTCCTACGAGCAGTACTTC. It is translated as CASSVEGSPSYEQYF.

V usage is TRBV4-2 and J usage is TRBJ2-1, with 11 nucleotides matching TRBD1. The germline V gene encodes CDR1 LGHNA and CDR2 YNFKEQ. The CDR3 sequence is 17 residues long. V was pared by 4 bases and J by 6 bases, with 11 bases of the junction left unmatched. CDR3 sequence: CASSRSFGQGASNEQFF. DNA of the CDR3: TGTGCCAGCAGCCGCAGTTTCGGACAGGGGGCTAGCAATGAGCAGTTCTTC.

This clonotype showed up just a few times. The chain recombines TRBV12-3 or TRBV12-4 with TRBJ2-1; 9 bases align to TRBD2. V gave up 6 bases and J gave up 2 bases; unmatched junction bases: 8. The CDR3 totals 16 residues. The chain's CDR3 is CASSPAGGRAYNEQFF. DNA of the CDR3: TGTGCCAGCAGCCCGGCCGGCGGGAGGGCCTACAATGAGCAGTTCTTC.

This clonotype was found a few times. The V gene is TRBV20-1, the J gene TRBJ2-1, with D hard to call. The CDR3 contains 11 residues. V was shortened by 3 bases and J by 4 bases, with 4 bases between the two germline ends. Germline V lookup: CDR1 DFQATT, CDR2 SNEGSKA (reference sequence). The CDR3 reads CSASIYNEQFF. Written as DNA, the CDR3 is TGCAGTGCTAGTATATACAATGAGCAGTTCTTC.

The chain joins TRBV6-5 to TRBJ1-4; possibly TRBD1 for D (6 bases). This CDR3 spans 14 amino acids. The V gene's germline CDR1 is MNHEY and CDR2 SVGAGI. V was clipped by 2 bases and J by 6 bases, with 10 bases between them. The CDR3 sequence: CASSYGQGYEKLFF. CDR3 DNA: TGTGCCAGCAGTTACGGGCAGGGGTATGAAAAACTGTTTTTT.

This clonotype was seen more than once but under ten times. This chain links TRBV4-1 with TRBJ1-6; 7 bases line up with TRBD1. The CDR3 consists of 14 residues. Germline loops: CDR1 MGHRA, CDR2 YSYEKL. Trimming took 3 bases from V and 6 from J; bases not matched to a gene: 2. DNA for the CDR3: TGCGCCAGCAGCCAGTGGGACAGTAATTCACCCCTCCACTTT. Translated: CASSQWDSNSPLHF.

This clonotype was counted between two and nine times. V gene TRBV7-2 combines with J gene TRBJ2-1; TRBD2 matches 12 bases. This CDR3 spans 14 amino acids. V lost 5 bases, J lost 6 bases, and 2 bases stayed unmatched. Per the germline V gene, CDR1 is SGHTA and CDR2 is FQGNSA. CDR3: CASSGLAGINEQFF. The CDR3 region has the DNA TGTGCCAGCAGCGGACTAGCGGGGATCAATGAGCAGTTCTTC.

V and J are TRBV24-1 and TRBJ2-7; D may match TRBD1 or TRBD2 (6 bases each). V lost 3 bases and J lost 3, with 14 bases in between. Germline V gene data show CDR1 as KGHDR and CDR2 as SFDVKD. There are 15 residues in the CDR3. The chain's CDR3 is CATSDRTGGFYEQYF. The CDR3 nucleotides read TGTGCCACCAGTGATCGTACCGGGGGCTTCTACGAGCAGTACTTC.